At least ten counts were recorded for the clone carrying this T cell receptor beta chain. Its antigen remains unidentified. The CDR3 totals 12 residues. After removal of 6 bases from V and 8 bases from J, the junction contained 5 bases not matched to a gene. CDR1 and CDR2 from the germline V gene are MNHNS and SASEGT. Profiled with immunoSEQ multiplex PCR; TCRdb holds only in-frame clones, not every one. The profile covers tens of thousands of clones, none occurring a single time. These data belong to a study of T cells after posttransplantation cyclophosphamide. Study-level results: Skin or GI-infiltrating T cells shared few TRB sequences with blood.

The V gene is TRBV6-1, the J gene TRBJ1-1; 8 bases line up with TRBD1. The source is a man aged 40-55 years in good health, CMV-negative, and a related stem cell transplant donor. Sequencing used PBMCs. The CDR3 nucleotides read TGTGCCAGCAGAACAGGGGGGCCCGAAGCTTTCTTT. Its translation is CASRTGGPEAFF.